Listed below are T cell receptor beta chains from one sample, sequenced in a study of neurological immune-mediated disorders. MiXCR, run by TCRdb on the 5' RACE reads, gives a single entry per CDR3 protein. The sample has about 46,000 distinct CDR3 sequences; 4% to 5.5% are singletons. The sample consisted of PBMCs. These receptors all stem from a woman aged 55-69 years with multiple sclerosis. Each CDR3 is given with its conserved first and last residue. A D gene is named only where the DNA matches it firmly. Where a row states a size, it is once, few, many or the class of an expanded clone; other rows omit it.

v_call: TRBV7-6; j_call: TRBJ1-4; clone_size: few; d_call: .; cdr3_nt: TGTGCCAGCAGCCAGAATAGGGGGACTAATGAAAAACTGTTTTTT; cdr3_aa: CASSQNRGTNEKLFF
v_call: TRBV20-1; j_call: TRBJ1-4; clone_size: many; d_call: .; cdr3_nt: TGCAGTGCTCCAGGGCCAGCAACTAATGAAAAACTGTTTTTT; cdr3_aa: CSAPGPATNEKLFF
v_call: TRBV5-1; j_call: TRBJ1-2; clone_size: many; d_call: .; cdr3_nt: TGCGCCAGCCGTGACCCGGGAGCTAACTATGGCTACACCTTC; cdr3_aa: CASRDPGANYGYTF
v_call: TRBV4-1; j_call: TRBJ2-5; clone_size: many; d_call: TRBD2; cdr3_nt: TGCGCCAGCAGCCAAGGAAGGTTAGCGGGGGAGGAGACCCAGTACTTC; cdr3_aa: CASSQGRLAGEETQYF
v_call: TRBV7-7; j_call: TRBJ2-5; clone_size: many; d_call: .; cdr3_nt: TGTGCTAGCAGCTTGCTCGGCGGCCAGGAGACCCAGTACTTC; cdr3_aa: CASSLLGGQETQYF
v_call: TRBV20-1; j_call: TRBJ2-7; clone_size: few; d_call: .; cdr3_nt: TGCAGTGCTAGGGGGGAATCCAGCTCCTACGAGCAGTACTTC; cdr3_aa: CSARGESSSYEQYF
v_call: TRBV20-1; j_call: TRBJ2-5; clone_size: many; d_call: TRBD1; cdr3_nt: TGCAGCTCACCTAAGCGCCGACAGGGCGAAGAGACCCAGTACTTC; cdr3_aa: CSSPKRRQGEETQYF
v_call: TRBV7-9; j_call: TRBJ1-1; clone_size: .; d_call: .; cdr3_nt: TGTGCCAGCAGCTTAGCCAGAAACACTGAAGCTTTCTTT; cdr3_aa: CASSLARNTEAFF
v_call: TRBV18; j_call: TRBJ2-3; clone_size: many; d_call: .; cdr3_nt: TGTGCCAGCTCACCACCTTCCGACGGTTGGGGCACAGATACGCAGTATTTT; cdr3_aa: CASSPPSDGWGTDTQYF
v_call: TRBV5-1; j_call: TRBJ2-5; clone_size: many; d_call: .; cdr3_nt: TGCGCCAGCAGCTTGCAGGGTGCGGAGACCCAGTACTTC; cdr3_aa: CASSLQGAETQYF
v_call: TRBV7-2; j_call: TRBJ2-1; clone_size: .; d_call: .; cdr3_nt: TGTGCCAGCAGCTTACAGGTCTCGACCTACAATGAGCAGTTCTTC; cdr3_aa: CASSLQVSTYNEQFF
v_call: TRBV5-5; j_call: TRBJ2-4; clone_size: many; d_call: TRBD2; cdr3_nt: TGTGCCAGCAGCTTGGTGGGGAGGGAAAACATTCAGTACTTC; cdr3_aa: CASSLVGRENIQYF
v_call: TRBV20-1; j_call: TRBJ2-5; clone_size: few; d_call: .; cdr3_nt: TGCAGTGCCAGAGAGGGTACCGAGACCCAGTACTTC; cdr3_aa: CSAREGTETQYF
v_call: TRBV10-1; j_call: TRBJ1-1; clone_size: many; d_call: TRBD1; cdr3_nt: TGCGCCAGCAGTGAGCAGGGGGGCACTGAAGCTTTCTTT; cdr3_aa: CASSEQGGTEAFF
v_call: TRBV10-3; j_call: TRBJ2-3; clone_size: many; d_call: .; cdr3_nt: TGTGCCATCAAGGGTCCCCCCGGGGATACGCAGTATTTT; cdr3_aa: CAIKGPPGDTQYF
v_call: TRBV10-3; j_call: TRBJ1-1; clone_size: many; d_call: .; cdr3_nt: TGTGCCATCAGTGAGCCCGGGCGGACTGAAGCTTTCTTT; cdr3_aa: CAISEPGRTEAFF
v_call: TRBV7-2; j_call: TRBJ2-1; clone_size: .; d_call: .; cdr3_nt: TGTGCCAGCAGGCAGGGTTCGGATGAGCAGTTCTTC; cdr3_aa: CASRQGSDEQFF
v_call: TRBV7-6; j_call: TRBJ2-5; clone_size: .; d_call: .; cdr3_nt: TGTGCCAGCAGCTTAGGGGGCAATTGGGAGACCCAGTACTTC; cdr3_aa: CASSLGGNWETQYF
v_call: TRBV10-2; j_call: TRBJ1-1; clone_size: few; d_call: TRBD1; cdr3_nt: TGCGCCAGCAGAGGACAGGGGAGCACTGAAGCTTTCTTT; cdr3_aa: CASRGQGSTEAFF
v_call: TRBV7-2; j_call: TRBJ1-2; clone_size: many; d_call: .; cdr3_nt: TGTGCCAGCAGCTTAGTTCCGGAATCTAACTATGGCTACACCTTC; cdr3_aa: CASSLVPESNYGYTF
v_call: TRBV20-1; j_call: TRBJ2-1; clone_size: many; d_call: .; cdr3_nt: TGCAGTGCTGAACTACTAGCATCCAATGAGCAGTTCTTC; cdr3_aa: CSAELLASNEQFF
v_call: TRBV6-5; j_call: TRBJ2-1; clone_size: many; d_call: TRBD2; cdr3_nt: TGTGCCAGCAGTTACACCTCTAGCGGAGGTTACAATGAGCAGTTCTTC; cdr3_aa: CASSYTSSGGYNEQFF
v_call: TRBV2; j_call: TRBJ2-1; clone_size: many; d_call: .; cdr3_nt: TGTGCCAGCAGTGAACTCGGCGGTGAGACTTACAATGAGCAGTTCTTC; cdr3_aa: CASSELGGETYNEQFF
v_call: TRBV20-1; j_call: TRBJ2-1; clone_size: many; d_call: TRBD1; cdr3_nt: TGCGAGGGACAGGCCCTTGGTGAGCAGTTCTTC; cdr3_aa: CEGQALGEQFF
v_call: TRBV20-1; j_call: TRBJ1-1; clone_size: few; d_call: .; cdr3_nt: TGCAGTGCTAGAGACGGGGGAATATCGAATGAAGCTTTCTTT; cdr3_aa: CSARDGGISNEAFF
v_call: TRBV29-1; j_call: TRBJ2-7; clone_size: many; d_call: TRBD1; cdr3_nt: TGCAGCGTTGACCCGGGACAGGGGGTGGATCGGCAGTACTTC; cdr3_aa: CSVDPGQGVDRQYF
v_call: TRBV20-1; j_call: TRBJ1-6; clone_size: many; d_call: .; cdr3_nt: TGCAGTGCTAGACCGGACGGATTGTGGGATTCACCCCTCCACTTT; cdr3_aa: CSARPDGLWDSPLHF
v_call: TRBV6-2/TRBV6-3; j_call: TRBJ1-2; clone_size: many; d_call: .; cdr3_nt: TGTGCCAGCAGTTACTCGAGTGTCACCGGCTATGGCTACACCTTC; cdr3_aa: CASSYSSVTGYGYTF
v_call: TRBV15; j_call: TRBJ2-7; clone_size: many; d_call: .; cdr3_nt: TGTGCCACCAGCAGAGATCCCCCGGCCGGGCAGTACTTC; cdr3_aa: CATSRDPPAGQYF
v_call: TRBV4-1; j_call: TRBJ1-2; clone_size: few; d_call: .; cdr3_nt: TGCGCCAGCAGCCACCAGGGAGGGGCAGCCGCTAACTATGGCTACACCTTC; cdr3_aa: CASSHQGGAAANYGYTF
v_call: TRBV20-1; j_call: TRBJ2-1; clone_size: many; d_call: .; cdr3_nt: TGCAGCGCCTTCTCCGGCTCCATGAATGAGCAGTTCTTC; cdr3_aa: CSAFSGSMNEQFF
v_call: TRBV12-3/TRBV12-4; j_call: TRBJ1-1; clone_size: many; d_call: .; cdr3_nt: TGTGCCAGCAGTTTTATGGTTACGGCGGGCCTTGGTGGCACTGAAGCTTTCTTT; cdr3_aa: CASSFMVTAGLGGTEAFF
v_call: TRBV12-3/TRBV12-4; j_call: TRBJ2-7; clone_size: many; d_call: TRBD2; cdr3_nt: TGTGCCAGCAGAACTAGCGGGGGGGCCTACGAGCAGTACTTC; cdr3_aa: CASRTSGGAYEQYF
v_call: TRBV2; j_call: TRBJ2-1; clone_size: many; d_call: .; cdr3_nt: TGTGCCAGCAGTGAAGAGTCGGCAGGTGAGCAGTTCTTC; cdr3_aa: CASSEESAGEQFF
v_call: TRBV10-3; j_call: TRBJ2-7; clone_size: many; d_call: TRBD1; cdr3_nt: TGTGCCATCAAGGGCAGGGGGCAATCGGGGGAGCAGTACTTC; cdr3_aa: CAIKGRGQSGEQYF
v_call: TRBV5-1; j_call: TRBJ1-3; clone_size: many; d_call: .; cdr3_nt: TGCGCCAGCAGCCCGGAGGTAAATTCTGGAAACACCATATATTTT; cdr3_aa: CASSPEVNSGNTIYF
v_call: TRBV11-2; j_call: TRBJ2-5; clone_size: many; d_call: .; cdr3_nt: TGTGCCAGCAGCCCCAGAAGACAGGGAGGCGAGACCCAGTACTTC; cdr3_aa: CASSPRRQGGETQYF